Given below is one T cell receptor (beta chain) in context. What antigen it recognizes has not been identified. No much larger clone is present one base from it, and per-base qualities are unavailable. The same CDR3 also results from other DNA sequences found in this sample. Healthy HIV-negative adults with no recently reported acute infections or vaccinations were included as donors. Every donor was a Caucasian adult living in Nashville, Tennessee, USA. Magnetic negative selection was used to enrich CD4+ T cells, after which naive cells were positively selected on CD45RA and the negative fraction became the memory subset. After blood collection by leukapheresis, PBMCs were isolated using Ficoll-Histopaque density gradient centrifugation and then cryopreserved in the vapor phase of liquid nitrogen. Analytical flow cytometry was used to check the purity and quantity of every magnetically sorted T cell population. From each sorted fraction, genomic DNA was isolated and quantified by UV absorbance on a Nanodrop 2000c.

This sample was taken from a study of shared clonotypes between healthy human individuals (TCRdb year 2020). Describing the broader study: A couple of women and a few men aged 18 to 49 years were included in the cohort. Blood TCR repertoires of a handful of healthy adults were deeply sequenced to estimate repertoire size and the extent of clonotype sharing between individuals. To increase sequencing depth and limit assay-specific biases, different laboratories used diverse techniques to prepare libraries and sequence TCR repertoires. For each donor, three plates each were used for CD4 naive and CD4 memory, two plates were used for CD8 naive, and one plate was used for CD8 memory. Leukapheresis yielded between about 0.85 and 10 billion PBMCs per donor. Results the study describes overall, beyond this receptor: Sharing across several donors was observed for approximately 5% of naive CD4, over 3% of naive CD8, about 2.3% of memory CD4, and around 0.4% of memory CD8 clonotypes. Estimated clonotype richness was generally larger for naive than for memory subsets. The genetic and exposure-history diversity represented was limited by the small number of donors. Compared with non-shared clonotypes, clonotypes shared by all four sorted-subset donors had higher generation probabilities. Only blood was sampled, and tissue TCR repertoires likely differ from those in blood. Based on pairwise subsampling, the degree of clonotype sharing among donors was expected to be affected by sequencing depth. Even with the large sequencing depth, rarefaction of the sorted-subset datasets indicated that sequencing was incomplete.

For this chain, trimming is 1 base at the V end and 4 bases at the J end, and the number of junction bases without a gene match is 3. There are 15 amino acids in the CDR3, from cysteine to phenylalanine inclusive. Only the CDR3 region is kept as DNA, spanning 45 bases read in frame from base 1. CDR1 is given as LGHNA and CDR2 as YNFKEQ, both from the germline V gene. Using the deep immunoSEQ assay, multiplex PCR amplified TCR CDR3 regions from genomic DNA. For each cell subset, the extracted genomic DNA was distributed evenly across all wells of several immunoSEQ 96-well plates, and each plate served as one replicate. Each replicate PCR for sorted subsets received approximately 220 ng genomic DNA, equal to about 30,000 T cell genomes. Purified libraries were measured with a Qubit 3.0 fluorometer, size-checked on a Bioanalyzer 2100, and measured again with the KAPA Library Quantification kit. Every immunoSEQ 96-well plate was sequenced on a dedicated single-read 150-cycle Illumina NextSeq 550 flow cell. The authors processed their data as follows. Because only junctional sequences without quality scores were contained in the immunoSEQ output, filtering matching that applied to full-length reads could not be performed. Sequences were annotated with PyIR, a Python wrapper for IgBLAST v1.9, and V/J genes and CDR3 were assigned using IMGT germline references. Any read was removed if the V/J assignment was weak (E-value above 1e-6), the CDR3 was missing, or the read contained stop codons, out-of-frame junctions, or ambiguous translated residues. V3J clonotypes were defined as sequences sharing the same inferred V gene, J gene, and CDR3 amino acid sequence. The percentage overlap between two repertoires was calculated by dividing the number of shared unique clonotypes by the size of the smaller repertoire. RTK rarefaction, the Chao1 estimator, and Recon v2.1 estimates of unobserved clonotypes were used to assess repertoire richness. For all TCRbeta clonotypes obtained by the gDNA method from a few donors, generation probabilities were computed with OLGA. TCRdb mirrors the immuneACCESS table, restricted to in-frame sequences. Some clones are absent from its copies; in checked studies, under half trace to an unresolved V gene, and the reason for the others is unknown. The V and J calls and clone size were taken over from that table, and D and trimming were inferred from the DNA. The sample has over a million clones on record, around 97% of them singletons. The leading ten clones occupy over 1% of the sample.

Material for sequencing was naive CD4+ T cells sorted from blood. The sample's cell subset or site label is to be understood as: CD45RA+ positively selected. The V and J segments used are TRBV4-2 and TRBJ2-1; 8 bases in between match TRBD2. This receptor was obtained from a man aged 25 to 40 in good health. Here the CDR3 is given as CASSQALAGYNEQFF. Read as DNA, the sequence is TGTGCCAGCAGCCAAGCCCTAGCGGGTTACAATGAGCAGTTCTTC.